These 21 T cell receptor beta chains were all obtained from the same sample, sequenced in a study of T cell clonotyping in hematopoietic cell transplantation. Using immunoSEQ multiplex PCR, the repertoire was profiled, and TCRdb retains in-frame clones only, with some absent. The sample lists 27,000 or so clones; under 97% were seen once. The sequencing input was peripheral blood mononuclear cells. Source of these receptors: a man aged 50 or older in good health. Some clones in this sample may be carry-over from other donors' samples.

This sequence joins TRBV5-1 and TRBJ1-2, with TRBD1 identical over 8 bases. The germline CDR1 and CDR2 sequences are SGHRS and YFSETQ. This CDR3 comprises 15 residues. The junction had 6 bases not matched to a gene; V was cut back by 1 base and J by 4 bases. The CDR3 spells CASSLLPDRAYGYTF. The CDR3 bases are TGCGCCAGCAGCTTGCTCCCGGACAGGGCCTATGGCTACACCTTC.

The chain couples TRBV30 to TRBJ2-7, with 9 bases identical to TRBD1. CDR1 and CDR2 from the germline V gene are GTSNPN and SVGIG (reference sequence). This CDR3 has 14 amino acids. V gave up 5 bases and J gave up 5 bases; unmatched junction bases: 10. The CDR3 DNA follows: TGTGCCTGGGTACCGGGACAGGGAATCCACGAGCAGTACTTC. Residues: CAWVPGQGIHEQYF.

J is TRBJ1-3 and V is TRBV28; no clear D gene. V dropped 8 bases and J dropped 0 bases, with 11 bases sitting between them. The V gene's germline CDR1 is MDHEN and CDR2 SYDVKM. This CDR3 is 14 amino acids long. CDR3 loop: CASFSITSGNTIYF. The CDR3 DNA is TGTGCCAGCTTTTCGATCACCTCTGGAAACACCATATATTTT.

This rearrangement joins TRBV7-9 to TRBJ1-4, with a tentative D call TRBD1 (6 bases). Per germline, CDR1 SEHNR and CDR2 FQNEAQ (reference sequence). Trimming cost V 8 bases and J 5 bases, with 9 bases left between them. This CDR3 comprises 12 residues. The DNA of the CDR3 is TGTGCCAGCGCCGGGGGCAATGAAAAACTGTTTTTT. This translates into CASAGGNEKLFF.

This chain joins TRBV15 and TRBJ2-7; 14 bases line up with TRBD2. The ends lost 9 bases at V and 4 bases at J; junction bases unmatched: 8. From germline, CDR1 is LNHNV and CDR2 YYDKDF (reference sequence). The CDR3 extends over 15 amino acids. The CDR3 DNA reads TGTGCCACTGCAGATGGGACTAGCGGGGGTTACGAGCAGTACTTC. It encodes CATADGTSGGYEQYF.

The chain joins TRBV4-1 to TRBJ2-6; D call uncertain. The V end was cut by 3 bases, the J end by 0 bases, with 6 bases between. Germline V CDR1 and CDR2: MGHRA, YSYEKL. This CDR3 spans 15 amino acids. In DNA, the CDR3 is TGCGCCAGCAGCCATAGCCTCTCTGGGGCCAACGTCCTGACTTTC. Translating gives CASSHSLSGANVLTF.

This chain connects TRBV28 to TRBJ1-5; D perhaps matches TRBD1 (5 bases). Between the trimmed V and J ends, which lost 2 bases and 7 bases, there was a span of 12 bases. CDR3 length: 14 amino acids. The germline gives CDR1 MDHEN, CDR2 SYDVKM. CDR3 DNA sequence: TGTGCCAGCAGTTTAGGGGTGAAGGGGCAGCCCCAGCATTTT. Translating it yields CASSLGVKGQPQHF.

The sample holds one count of this clone. The chain is built from TRBV27 and TRBJ2-7, with 7 bases identical to TRBD2. CDR1 and CDR2 from the germline V gene are MNHEY and SMNVEV (reference sequence). This CDR3 has 18 residues. V shed 2 bases and J 0 bases; nucleotides not matched to a gene: 13. CDR3 sequence (DNA): TGTGCCAGCAGTTTAGGGTTCGTAAGGCGGGGGTCCTCCTACGAGCAGTACTTC. This sequence encodes CASSLGFVRRGSSYEQYF.

The chain uses TRBV30 and TRBJ1-1; D may be TRBD1 (6 bases). The CDR3 covers 15 residues. Germline CDR1 and CDR2: GTSNPN and SVGIG (reference sequence). Trimming removed 1 base at V and 0 bases at J, with 12 bases between. CDR3 sequence reads: CAWSGTVIMNTEAFF. The CDR3 nucleotides are TGTGCCTGGAGTGGGACAGTGATTATGAACACTGAAGCTTTCTTT.

This chain links TRBV2 with TRBJ1-2; D is unresolved. Deletions cut 0 bases from V and 3 bases from J, with 8 bases between. Germline CDR1 reads SNHLY; CDR2 reads FYNNEI. There are 14 residues in the CDR3. DNA of the CDR3: TGTGCCAGCAGTGAAGCGAGAGGGTACTATGGCTACACCTTC. It specifies CASSEARGYYGYTF.

The chain is built from TRBV25-1 and TRBJ1-1; the match to TRBD1 covers 9 bases. Germline V gene sequence: CDR1 MGHDK, CDR2 SYGVNS. The V gene end was trimmed by 5 bases and the J gene end by 1 base; junction bases not matched to a gene: 14. This CDR3 comprises 18 residues. The CDR3 reads CASSPHLQTGGRNTEAFF. CDR3 bases: TGTGCCAGCAGTCCCCACCTCCAGACAGGGGGAAGGAACACTGAAGCTTTCTTT.

V is TRBV10-1 and J is TRBJ2-2, with no clear D. Trimming shortened V by 5 bases and J by 0 bases, and 1 base separated the two germline ends. Per germline, CDR1 WNHNN and CDR2 SYGVQD (reference sequence). The length of the CDR3 is 12 residues. CDR3 bases: TGCGCCAGCAGTCCGAACACCGGGGAGCTGTTTTTT. It translates to CASSPNTGELFF.

The chain is built from TRBV7-2 and TRBJ1-2; D is unclear. Trimming pared 1 base from V and 7 bases from J, leaving 13 bases between. Germline CDR1 is SGHTA and CDR2 is FQGNSA. There are 14 residues in the CDR3. CDR3 nucleotide sequence: TGTGCCAGCAGCTTAGTAGGGTCTGGTGGTGGCTACACCTTC. It translates to CASSLVGSGGGYTF.

This clone was observed a single time. V is TRBV5-1 and J is TRBJ2-2, with TRBD1 as a possible D gene (5 bases). The CDR3 runs to 15 residues. Trimming removed 2 bases from V and 1 base from J, with 9 bases in between. Germline CDR1 and CDR2: SGHRS and YFSETQ. The CDR3 is CASSLNTGNTGELFF. CDR3 nucleotides: TGCGCCAGCAGCTTAAACACAGGGAACACCGGGGAGCTGTTTTTT.

This chain joins TRBV6-5 and TRBJ1-2; TRBD1 might be the D (6 bases). This CDR3 comprises 11 residues. CDR1 and CDR2 (germline): MNHEY, SVGAGI. Trimming shortened V by 5 bases and J by 8 bases, and 9 bases separated the two germline ends. The CDR3 nucleotides read TGTGCCAGCAGTCACGGACAGGGCTACACCTTC. Its protein is CASSHGQGYTF.

J is TRBJ1-1 and V is TRBV6-1; D is uncertain. CDR3 size: 13 residues. Deletions cut 8 bases from V and 0 bases from J, with 10 bases between. Germline V gene sequence: CDR1 MNHNS, CDR2 SASEGT. The CDR3 here is CASLVQLNTEAFF. CDR3 DNA sequence: TGTGCCAGCCTCGTTCAGTTGAACACTGAAGCTTTCTTT.

The gene calls are TRBV2 and TRBJ2-2; either TRBD1 or TRBD2 may fit D (5 bases each). Trimming left V 8 bases short and J 4 bases short, with 17 bases between. This CDR3 is 15 amino acids long. Germline V lookup: CDR1 SNHLY, CDR2 FYNNEI. CDR3 bases: TGTGCCAGCGAGACCTCCGGGGCCCTCACCGGGGAGCTGTTTTTT. The encoded protein is CASETSGALTGELFF.

This chain uses TRBV5-6 with TRBJ1-2; 8 bases are shared with TRBD1. The germline gives CDR1 SGHDT, CDR2 YYEEEE. The CDR3 runs to 15 residues. Germline trimming cut 0 bases from V and 8 bases from J; bases unmatched to any gene: 9. CDR3 nucleotide sequence: TGTGCCAGCAGCTTGGCCCTACAGGGGGGAATGGGCTACACCTTC. It yields the protein CASSLALQGGMGYTF.

The gene calls are TRBV5-6 and TRBJ1-5; D possibly corresponds to TRBD1 (5 bases). Between the trimmed V and J ends, which lost 4 bases and 1 base, there was a span of 12 bases. The CDR3 is 15 amino acids. Germline lookup yields CDR1 SGHDT and CDR2 YYEEEE. In DNA form, the CDR3 reads TGTGCCAGCAGCAATGGACAAAGCAGCAATCAGCCCCAGCATTTT. This gives the protein CASSNGQSSNQPQHF.

The J gene is TRBJ2-7, the V gene TRBV6-1; D is uncertain. The germline V gene has CDR1 MNHNS and CDR2 SASEGT. CDR3 length equals 12 residues. Between the trimmed V and J ends, which lost 3 bases and 3 bases, there was a span of 6 bases. The CDR3 spells CASSDDLYEQYF. CDR3 sequence (DNA): TGTGCCAGCAGTGACGACCTCTACGAGCAGTACTTC.

The chain recombines TRBV28 with TRBJ2-7; D is perhaps TRBD2 (6 bases). This CDR3 comprises 15 residues. CDR1 is MDHEN and CDR2 is SYDVKM in the germline V gene. The ends were cut back, 1 base at V and 0 bases at J, with 10 bases in the middle. CDR3 sequence: CASSLSAGSSYEQYF. CDR3 DNA sequence: TGTGCCAGCAGTTTATCCGCGGGGAGCTCCTACGAGCAGTACTTC.